This TCR beta chain was recorded in a study of identical twins. Study-wide findings and caveats: Weaker excess twin sharing was observed in beta out-of-frame sequences. The study found that models underestimated out-of-frame TCR alpha sharing in monozygotic twins. Fewer insertions were carried by abundant cord blood beta clonotypes, but none was seen in memory repertoires.

On this clonotype: Its antigen is still unknown.

MiXCR was run by TCRdb on the 5' RACE reads, yielding one entry per CDR3 protein. The sample shows about 890,000 distinct CDR3 sequences, over 9% of them seen only once. This CDR3 is built from 17 residues. Germline CDR1 reads SGHAT; CDR2 reads FQNNGV. V lost 7 bases to trimming and J lost 5 bases; unmatched junction nucleotides: 14. The same data also went into a second study, on yellow fever vaccine responses in identical twins.

The rearrangement uses TRBV11-2 and TRBJ2-3; 11 nucleotides match TRBD2. Material for sequencing was PBMCs. The source of this sequence is a young woman in good health. The CDR3 nucleotides read TGTGCCAGCATCCCTGGGGGAACTAGCGGGGGAATAGATACGCAGTATTTT. Its protein product is CASIPGGTSGGIDTQYF.